This T cell receptor beta chain stems from a study of blood T cells in healthy people across ages. This clonotype was observed a handful of times. What it recognizes is unknown. A second PCR of 7 to 11 cycles used a sample-barcoded 5' primer and a J-beta primer mix. TCRdb processed the 5' RACE reads anew with MiXCR; each CDR3 protein has one entry. There are 750,000 to 1,000,000 distinct CDR3 sequences in the sample; roughly 29% occur only once, and 10% lies in the top ten. The study, taken as a whole, reports: Naive CD4+ cells and diversity were both higher in long-lived donors than in aged donors.

The CDR3 consists of 16 residues. Germline-derived CDR1 and CDR2 are KGHDR and SFDVKD. Trimming shortened V by 1 base and J by 0 bases, and 10 bases separated the two germline ends. These same records also appear under a second study, on T cells of mothers and their children. That study reports: Each child contributed about 3 million TCR beta CDR3 reads, while each mother contributed over 8 million. Related mother and child pairs showed slightly greater overlap (not significant) than unrelated pairs did.

The chain combines TRBV24-1 with TRBJ2-3; D is possibly TRBD1 (6 bases). The receptor's source is a woman aged 40 to 49 in good health. The specimen was blood. The CDR3 loop reads CATSDLAGVSTDTQYF. Written as DNA, the CDR3 is TGTGCCACCAGTGATTTAGCAGGGGTCAGCACAGATACGCAGTATTTT.